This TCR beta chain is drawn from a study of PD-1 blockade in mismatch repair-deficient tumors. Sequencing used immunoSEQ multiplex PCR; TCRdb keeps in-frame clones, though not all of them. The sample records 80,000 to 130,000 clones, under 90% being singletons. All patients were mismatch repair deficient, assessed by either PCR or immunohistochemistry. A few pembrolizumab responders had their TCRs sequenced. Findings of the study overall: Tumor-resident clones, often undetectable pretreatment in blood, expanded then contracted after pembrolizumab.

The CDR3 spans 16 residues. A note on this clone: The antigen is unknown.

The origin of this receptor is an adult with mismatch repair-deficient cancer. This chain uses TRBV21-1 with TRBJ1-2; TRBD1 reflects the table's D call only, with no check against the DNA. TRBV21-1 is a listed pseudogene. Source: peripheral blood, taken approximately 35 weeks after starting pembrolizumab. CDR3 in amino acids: CASSSSGTGFNYGYTF. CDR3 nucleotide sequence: TGTGCCAGCAGCTCCAGCGGGACAGGATTTAACTATGGCTACACCTTC.